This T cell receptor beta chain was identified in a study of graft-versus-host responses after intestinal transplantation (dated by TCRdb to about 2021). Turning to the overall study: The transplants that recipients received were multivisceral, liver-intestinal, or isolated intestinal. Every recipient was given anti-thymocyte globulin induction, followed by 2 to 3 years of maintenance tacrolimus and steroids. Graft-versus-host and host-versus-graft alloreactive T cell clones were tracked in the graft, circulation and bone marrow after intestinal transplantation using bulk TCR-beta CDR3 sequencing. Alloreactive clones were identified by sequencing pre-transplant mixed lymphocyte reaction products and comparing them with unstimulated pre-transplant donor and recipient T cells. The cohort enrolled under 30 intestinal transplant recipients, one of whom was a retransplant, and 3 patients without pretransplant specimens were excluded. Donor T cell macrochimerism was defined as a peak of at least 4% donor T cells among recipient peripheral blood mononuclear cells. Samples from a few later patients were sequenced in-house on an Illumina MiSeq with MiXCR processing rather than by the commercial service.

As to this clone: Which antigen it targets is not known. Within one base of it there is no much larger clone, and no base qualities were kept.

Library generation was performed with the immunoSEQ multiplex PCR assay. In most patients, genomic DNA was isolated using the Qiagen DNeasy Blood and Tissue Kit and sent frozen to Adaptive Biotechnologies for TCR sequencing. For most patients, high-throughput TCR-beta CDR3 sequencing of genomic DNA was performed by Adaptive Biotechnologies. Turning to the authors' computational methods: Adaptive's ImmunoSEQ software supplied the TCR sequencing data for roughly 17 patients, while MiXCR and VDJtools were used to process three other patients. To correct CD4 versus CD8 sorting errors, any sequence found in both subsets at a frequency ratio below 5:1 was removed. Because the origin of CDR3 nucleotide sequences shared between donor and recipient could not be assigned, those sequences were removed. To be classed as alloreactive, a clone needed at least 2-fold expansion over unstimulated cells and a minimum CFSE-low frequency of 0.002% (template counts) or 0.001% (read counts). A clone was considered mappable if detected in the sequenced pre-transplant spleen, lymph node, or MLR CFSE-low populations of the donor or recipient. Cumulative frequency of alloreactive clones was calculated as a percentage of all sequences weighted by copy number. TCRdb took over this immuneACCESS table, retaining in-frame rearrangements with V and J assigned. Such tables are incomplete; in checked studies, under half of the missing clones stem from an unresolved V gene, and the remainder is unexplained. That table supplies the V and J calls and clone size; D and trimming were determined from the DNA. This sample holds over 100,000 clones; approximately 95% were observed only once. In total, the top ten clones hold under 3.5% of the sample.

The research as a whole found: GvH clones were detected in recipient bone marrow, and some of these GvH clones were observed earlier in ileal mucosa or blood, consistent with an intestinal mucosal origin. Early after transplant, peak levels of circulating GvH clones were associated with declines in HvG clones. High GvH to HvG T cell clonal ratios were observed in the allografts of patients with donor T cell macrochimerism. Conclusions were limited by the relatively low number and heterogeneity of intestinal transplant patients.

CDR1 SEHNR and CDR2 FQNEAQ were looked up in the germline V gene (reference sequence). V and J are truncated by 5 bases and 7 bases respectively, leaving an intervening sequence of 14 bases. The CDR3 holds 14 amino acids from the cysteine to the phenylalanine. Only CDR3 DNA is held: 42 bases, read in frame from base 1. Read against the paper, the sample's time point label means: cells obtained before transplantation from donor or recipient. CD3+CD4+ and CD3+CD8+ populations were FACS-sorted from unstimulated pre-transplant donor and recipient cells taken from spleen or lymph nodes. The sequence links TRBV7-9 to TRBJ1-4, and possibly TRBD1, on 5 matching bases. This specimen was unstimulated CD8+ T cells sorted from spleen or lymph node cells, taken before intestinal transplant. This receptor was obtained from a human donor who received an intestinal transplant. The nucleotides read TGTGCCAGCAGCCTAGGGGCGTTGGGTGAAAAACTGTTTTTT. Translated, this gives CASSLGALGEKLFF.